The TCR beta chain described here comes from a study of CD8 T cells in Susac syndrome. From germline, CDR1 is SGHDN and CDR2 FVKESK. The CDR3 runs 16 residues. The V segment lost 3 bases and the J segment 5 bases; nucleotides outside the gene matches: 10. The patients who served as multiple sclerosis controls were treatment-naive and had stable or active relapsing-remitting disease that fulfilled the revised McDonald criteria. Random-hexamer reverse transcription was applied to about 0.5 to 1 ug RNA. A single record per CDR3 protein comes from TCRdb applying MiXCR to the immunoSEQ multiplex PCR reads. Of about 300,000 distinct CDR3 sequences in the sample, roughly nine tenths were seen once.

The sequencing sample was made of CD4+ T cells from PBMCs. V usage is TRBV14 and J usage is TRBJ1-1, with 9 bases that match TRBD1. This sequence was found in a human donor with multiple sclerosis. The CDR3 coding sequence is TGTGCCAGCAGCCAGCCTCGGACAGGGGAAAGGACTGAAGCTTTCTTT. Protein product: CASSQPRTGERTEAFF.